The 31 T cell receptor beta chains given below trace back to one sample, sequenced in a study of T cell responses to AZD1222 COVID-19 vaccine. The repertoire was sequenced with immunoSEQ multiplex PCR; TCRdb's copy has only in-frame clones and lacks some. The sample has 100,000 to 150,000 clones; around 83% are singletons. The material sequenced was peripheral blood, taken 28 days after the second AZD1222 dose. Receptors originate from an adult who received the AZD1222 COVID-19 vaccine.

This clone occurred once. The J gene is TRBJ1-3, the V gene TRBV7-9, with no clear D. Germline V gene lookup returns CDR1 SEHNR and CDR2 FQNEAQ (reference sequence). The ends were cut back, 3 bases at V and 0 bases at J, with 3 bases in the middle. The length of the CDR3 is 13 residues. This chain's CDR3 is CASSFYSGNTIYF. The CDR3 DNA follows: TGTGCCAGCAGCTTCTACTCTGGAAACACCATATATTTT.

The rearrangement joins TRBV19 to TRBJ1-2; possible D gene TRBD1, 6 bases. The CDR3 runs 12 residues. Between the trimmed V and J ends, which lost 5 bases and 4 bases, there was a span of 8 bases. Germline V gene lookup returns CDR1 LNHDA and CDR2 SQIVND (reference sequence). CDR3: CASSGGAYGYTF. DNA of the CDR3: TGTGCCAGTAGTGGGGGGGCCTATGGCTACACCTTC.

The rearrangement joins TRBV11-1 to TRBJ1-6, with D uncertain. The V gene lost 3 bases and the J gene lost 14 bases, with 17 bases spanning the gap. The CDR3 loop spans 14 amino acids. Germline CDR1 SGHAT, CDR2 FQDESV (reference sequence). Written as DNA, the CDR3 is TGTGCCAGCAGCTTCGCTCATCAGATGGGAACCCTCCACTTT. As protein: CASSFAHQMGTLHF.

The DNA of the CDR3 is TGTGCCAGCAGTCCCCCCCGGGGCATGACGTTCTTC. Amino acids: CASSPPRGMTFF. The gene calls are TRBV28 and TRBJ2-1; tentatively, D is TRBD1 or TRBD2 (5 bases each). Germline-derived CDR1 and CDR2 are MDHEN and SYDVKM. There are 12 residues in the CDR3. V lost 5 bases to trimming and J lost 15 bases, with 17 bases between them.

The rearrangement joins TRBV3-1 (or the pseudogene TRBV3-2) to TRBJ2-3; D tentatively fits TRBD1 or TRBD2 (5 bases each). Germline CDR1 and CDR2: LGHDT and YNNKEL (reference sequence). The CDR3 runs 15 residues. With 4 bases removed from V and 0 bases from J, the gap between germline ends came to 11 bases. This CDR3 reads CASSRGGTSTDTQYF. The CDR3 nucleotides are TGTGCCAGCAGCCGTGGGGGTACTAGCACAGATACGCAGTATTTT.

The DNA for the CDR3 is TGCGCCAGCAGAAATGGAAGGGCCGCAACTAATGAAAAACTGTTTTTT. It codes for CASRNGRAATNEKLFF. The chain carries TRBV5-1 and TRBJ1-4; D uncertain. CDR1 is SGHRS and CDR2 is YFSETQ in the germline V gene. CDR3 size: 16 residues. V lost 5 bases and J 0 bases, leaving 14 bases between the germline ends.

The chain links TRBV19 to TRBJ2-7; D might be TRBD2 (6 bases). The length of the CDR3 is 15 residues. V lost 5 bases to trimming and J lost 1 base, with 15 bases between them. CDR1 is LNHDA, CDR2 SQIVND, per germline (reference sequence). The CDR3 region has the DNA TGTGCCAGTAGTCTCATGGGGGGATTATCCTACGAGCAGTACTTC. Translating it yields CASSLMGGLSYEQYF.

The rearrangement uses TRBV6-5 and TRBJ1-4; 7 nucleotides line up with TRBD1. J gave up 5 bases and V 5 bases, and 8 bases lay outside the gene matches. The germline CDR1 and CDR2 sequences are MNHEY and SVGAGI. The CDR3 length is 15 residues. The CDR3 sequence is CASSPQQGINEKLFF. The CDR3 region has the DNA TGTGCCAGCAGTCCCCAACAGGGGATCAATGAAAAACTGTTTTTT.

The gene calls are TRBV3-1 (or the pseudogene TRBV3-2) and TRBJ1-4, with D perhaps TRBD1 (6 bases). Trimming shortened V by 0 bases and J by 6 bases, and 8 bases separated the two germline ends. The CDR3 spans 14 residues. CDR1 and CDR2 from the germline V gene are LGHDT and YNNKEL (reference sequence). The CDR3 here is CASSQDRGDEKLFF. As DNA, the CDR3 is TGTGCCAGCAGCCAAGACAGGGGCGATGAAAAACTGTTTTTT.

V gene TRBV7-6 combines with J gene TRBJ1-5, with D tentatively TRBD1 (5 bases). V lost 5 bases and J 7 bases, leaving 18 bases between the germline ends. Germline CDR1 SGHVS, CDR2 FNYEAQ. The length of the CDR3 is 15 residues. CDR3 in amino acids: CASSPSSGGGQPQHF. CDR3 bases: TGTGCCAGCAGCCCCTCCAGTGGGGGTGGGCAGCCCCAGCATTTT.

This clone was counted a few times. In nucleotides, the CDR3 is TGTGCCAGCAGCCTCGGTGGTCGAAATCAGCCCCAGCATTTT. Translation: CASSLGGRNQPQHF. The chain combines TRBV7-9 with TRBJ1-5; D unresolved. Germline V gene lookup returns CDR1 SEHNR and CDR2 FQNEAQ (reference sequence). The CDR3 is 14 residues long. V lost 5 bases and J lost 4, with 12 bases in between.

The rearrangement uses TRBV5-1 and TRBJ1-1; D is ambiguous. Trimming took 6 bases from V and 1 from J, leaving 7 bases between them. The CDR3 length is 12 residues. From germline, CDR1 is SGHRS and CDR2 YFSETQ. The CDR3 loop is CASKDPNTEAFF. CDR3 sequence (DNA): TGCGCCAGCAAGGACCCGAACACTGAAGCTTTCTTT.

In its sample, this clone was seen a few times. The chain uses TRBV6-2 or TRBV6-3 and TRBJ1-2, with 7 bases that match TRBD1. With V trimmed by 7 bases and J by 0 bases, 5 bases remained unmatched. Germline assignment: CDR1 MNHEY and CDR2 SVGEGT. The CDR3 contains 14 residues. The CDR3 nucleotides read TGTGCCAGCATCCCGGGACAGACTAACTATGGCTACACCTTC. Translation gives CASIPGQTNYGYTF.

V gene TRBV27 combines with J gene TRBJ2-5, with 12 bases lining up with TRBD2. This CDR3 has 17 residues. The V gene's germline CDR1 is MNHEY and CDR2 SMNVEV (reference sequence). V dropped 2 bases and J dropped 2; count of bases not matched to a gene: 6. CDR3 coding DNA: TGTGCCAGCAGTTTACTAGGACTAGCGGGGACTCAAGAGACCCAGTACTTC. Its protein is CASSLLGLAGTQETQYF.

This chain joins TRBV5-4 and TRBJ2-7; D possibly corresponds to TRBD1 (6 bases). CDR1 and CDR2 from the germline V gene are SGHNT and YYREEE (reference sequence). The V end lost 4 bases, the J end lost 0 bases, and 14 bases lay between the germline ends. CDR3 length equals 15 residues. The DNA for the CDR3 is TGTGCCAGCAGCCTGGACAGTTTGGGCTCCTACGAGCAGTACTTC. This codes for CASSLDSLGSYEQYF.

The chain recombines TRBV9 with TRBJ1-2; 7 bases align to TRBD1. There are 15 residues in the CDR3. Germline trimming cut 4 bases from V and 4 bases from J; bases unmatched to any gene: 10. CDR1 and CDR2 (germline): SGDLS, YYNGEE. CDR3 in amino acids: CASSSSLRGPYGYTF. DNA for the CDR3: TGTGCCAGCAGCTCCAGCCTAAGGGGGCCCTATGGCTACACCTTC.

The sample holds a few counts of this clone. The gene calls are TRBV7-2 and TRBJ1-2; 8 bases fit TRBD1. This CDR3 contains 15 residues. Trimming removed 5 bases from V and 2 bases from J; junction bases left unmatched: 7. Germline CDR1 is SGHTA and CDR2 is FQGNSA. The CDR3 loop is CASSVDRVSNYGYTF. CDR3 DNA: TGTGCCAGCAGCGTGGACAGGGTTTCGAACTATGGCTACACCTTC.

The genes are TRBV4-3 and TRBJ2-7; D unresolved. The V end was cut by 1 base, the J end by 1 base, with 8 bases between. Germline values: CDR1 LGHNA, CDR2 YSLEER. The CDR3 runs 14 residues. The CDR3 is CASSQVSGSYEQYF. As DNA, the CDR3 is TGCGCCAGCAGCCAAGTTTCCGGGTCCTACGAGCAGTACTTC.

The CDR3 reads CASSFLAESTDTQYF. CDR3 nucleotides: TGTGCCAGCAGTTTTCTAGCGGAGAGCACAGATACGCAGTATTTT. The rearrangement uses TRBV28 and TRBJ2-3; 7 nucleotides align to TRBD2. V lost 3 bases and J lost 0; bases outside the gene matches: 3. Germline loops: CDR1 MDHEN, CDR2 SYDVKM. This CDR3 spans 15 amino acids.

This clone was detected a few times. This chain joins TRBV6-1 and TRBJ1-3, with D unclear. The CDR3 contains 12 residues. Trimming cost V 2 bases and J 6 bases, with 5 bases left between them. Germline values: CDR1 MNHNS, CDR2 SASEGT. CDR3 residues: CASSEWENTIYF. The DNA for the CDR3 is TGTGCCAGCAGTGAATGGGAAAACACCATATATTTT.

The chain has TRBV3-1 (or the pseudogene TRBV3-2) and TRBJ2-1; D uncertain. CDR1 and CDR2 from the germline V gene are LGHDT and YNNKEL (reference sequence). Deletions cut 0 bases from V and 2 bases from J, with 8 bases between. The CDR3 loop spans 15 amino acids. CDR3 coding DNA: TGTGCCAGCAGCCAAGATTCCTCGACCTACAATGAGCAGTTCTTC. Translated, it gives CASSQDSSTYNEQFF.

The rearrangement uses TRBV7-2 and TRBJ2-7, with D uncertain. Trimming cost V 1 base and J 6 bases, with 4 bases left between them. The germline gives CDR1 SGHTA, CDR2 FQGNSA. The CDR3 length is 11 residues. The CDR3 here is CASSLGVEQYF. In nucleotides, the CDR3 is TGTGCCAGCAGCTTAGGGGTCGAGCAGTACTTC.

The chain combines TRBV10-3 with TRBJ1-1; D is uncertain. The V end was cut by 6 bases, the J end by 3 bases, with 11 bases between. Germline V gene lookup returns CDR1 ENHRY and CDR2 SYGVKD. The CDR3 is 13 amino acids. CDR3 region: CAIRAKTDTEAFF. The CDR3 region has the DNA TGTGCCATCAGGGCCAAAACGGACACTGAAGCTTTCTTT.

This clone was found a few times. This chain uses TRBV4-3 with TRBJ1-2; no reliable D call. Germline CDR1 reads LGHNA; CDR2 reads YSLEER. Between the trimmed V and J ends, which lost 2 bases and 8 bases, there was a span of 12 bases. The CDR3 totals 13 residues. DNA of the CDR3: TGCGCCAGCAGCCAACGTTCGGGTTACGGCTACACCTTC. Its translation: CASSQRSGYGYTF.

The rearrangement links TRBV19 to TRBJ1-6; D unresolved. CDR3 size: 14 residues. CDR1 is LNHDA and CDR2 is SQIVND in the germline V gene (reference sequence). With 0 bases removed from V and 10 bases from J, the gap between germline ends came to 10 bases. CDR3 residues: CASSIDRGKSPLHF. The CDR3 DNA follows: TGTGCCAGTAGTATAGATCGAGGAAAATCACCCCTCCACTTT. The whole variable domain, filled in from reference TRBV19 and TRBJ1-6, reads DGGITQSPKYLFRKEGQNVTLSCEQNLNHDAMYWYRQDPGQGLRLIYYSQIVNDFQKGDIAEGYSVSREKKESFPLTVTSAQKNPTAFYLCASSIDRGKSPLHFGNGTRLTVT.

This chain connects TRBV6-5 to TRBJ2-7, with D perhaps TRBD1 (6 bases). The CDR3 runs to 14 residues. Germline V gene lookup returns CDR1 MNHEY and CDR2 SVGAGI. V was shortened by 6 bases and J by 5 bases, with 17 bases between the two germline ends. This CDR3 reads CASSPQPSGDEQYF. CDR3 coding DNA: TGTGCCAGCAGCCCCCAACCATCAGGGGACGAGCAGTACTTC.

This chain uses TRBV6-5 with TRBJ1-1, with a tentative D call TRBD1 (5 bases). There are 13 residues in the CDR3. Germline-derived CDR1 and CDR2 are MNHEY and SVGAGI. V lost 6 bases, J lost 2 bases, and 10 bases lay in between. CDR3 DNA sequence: TGTGCCAGCAGCCAGGGATTAAACACTGAAGCTTTCTTT. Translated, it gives CASSQGLNTEAFF.

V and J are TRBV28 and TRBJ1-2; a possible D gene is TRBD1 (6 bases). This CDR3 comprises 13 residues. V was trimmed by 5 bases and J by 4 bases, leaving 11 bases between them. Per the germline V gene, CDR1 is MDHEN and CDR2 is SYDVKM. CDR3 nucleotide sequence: TGTGCCAGCAGTCCGCGGGGGCCCTATGGCTACACCTTC. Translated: CASSPRGPYGYTF.

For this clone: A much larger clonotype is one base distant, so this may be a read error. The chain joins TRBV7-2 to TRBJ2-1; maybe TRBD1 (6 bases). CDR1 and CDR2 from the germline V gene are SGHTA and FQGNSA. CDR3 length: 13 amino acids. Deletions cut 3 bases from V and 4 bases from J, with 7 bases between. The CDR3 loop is CASSFGQYNEQFF. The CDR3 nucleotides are TGTGCCAGCAGCTTCGGACAGTACAATGAGCAGTTCTTC.

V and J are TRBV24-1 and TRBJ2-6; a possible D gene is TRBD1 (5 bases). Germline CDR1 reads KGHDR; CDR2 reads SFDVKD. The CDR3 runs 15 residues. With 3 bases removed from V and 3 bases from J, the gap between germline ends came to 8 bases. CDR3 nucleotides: TGTGCCACCAGTGATAAGGGGCTTGGGGCCAACGTCCTGACTTTC. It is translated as CATSDKGLGANVLTF.

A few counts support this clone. CDR3 in DNA: TGCGCCAGCAGCCTGCGAGGGACAGGGCCCGGGGAGCTGTTTTTT. Amino acids: CASSLRGTGPGELFF. The rearrangement joins TRBV4-3 to TRBJ2-2; 9 bases match TRBD1. V was clipped by 4 bases and J by 6 bases; unmatched bases: 6. This CDR3 comprises 15 residues. Germline V CDR1 and CDR2: LGHNA, YSLEER.